This TCR beta chain was recorded in a study of T cell responses to AZD1222 COVID-19 vaccine. Looking at the study overall: Analyses pooled second doses at about 4 or about 12 weeks.

This clone appeared a single time. Generated by immunoSEQ multiplex PCR, the TCRdb table keeps only in-frame clones and is missing some. Among under 120,000 clones, 80% to 95% were seen once, and the ten largest hold 1.2%. The ends lost 5 bases at V and 4 bases at J; junction bases unmatched: 8. The CDR3 sequence is 14 residues long. Germline values: CDR1 SGHTA, CDR2 FQGNSA. V and J are TRBV7-2 and TRBJ2-7; 7 bases fit TRBD2. Sample: peripheral blood, taken on day 0 of AZD1222 vaccination. This receptor was obtained from an adult in good health. CDR3 sequence (DNA): TGTGCCAGCAGCCCCGGACTAGTGGGGTACGAGCAGTACTTC. Protein: CASSPGLVGYEQYF.